This is a list of T cell receptor beta chains from one sample in a study of response to subunit inactivated influenza vaccine. TCRdb re-called the RT-PCR reads with MiXCR, one entry per CDR3 protein. The repertoire has roughly 550,000 distinct CDR3 sequences, approximately 22% of them found once; the top ten carry roughly 2.8%. This same sample was also part of a study on T cells expressing NK-cell markers.

Sample: CD4+ T cells sorted from PBMCs, taken roughly 13 days after vaccination. The receptors derive from a man aged 50 or older who received an inactivated influenza vaccine. The CDR3 runs from the conserved cysteine through the conserved F or W. The D gene is left open where the match is weak. Size values are once, few and many counts, or a class for expanded clones, and some rows have none.

>-|-|TRBJ2-7|TRBV6-1
TGTGCCAGCAGATCCGAACTAGGAGGGGACTACGAGCAGTACTTC
CASRSELGGDYEQYF
>TRBD1|-|TRBJ1-2|TRBV3-1
TGTGCCAGCAGCCGCCTCGACAGGGGACGTTATGGCTACACCTTC
CASSRLDRGRYGYTF
>-|-|TRBJ2-3|TRBV20-1
TGCAGTGCTCCACGGACTTACACAGATACGCAGTATTTT
CSAPRTYTDTQYF
>-|-|TRBJ2-2|TRBV12-3/TRBV12-4
TGTGCCAGCAGTTATCCGGGGCCCCCAGGCACCGGGGAGCTGTTTTTT
CASSYPGPPGTGELFF
>-|-|TRBJ2-2|TRBV7-3
TGTGCCAGCAGCCAAGGGAGCAGTGGTGGGGAGCTGTTTTTT
CASSQGSSGGELFF
>-|few|TRBJ2-7|TRBV6-5
TGTGCCAGCAGTTACTCGAGCTTATCGTTAGGACAACCCTACGAGCAGTACTTC
CASSYSSLSLGQPYEQYF
>TRBD1|few|TRBJ1-2|TRBV19
TGTGCCAGTAGAGACAGGGTGAGCGGTGGCTACACCTTC
CASRDRVSGGYTF
>-|many|TRBJ1-1|TRBV6-1
TGTGCCAGCAGGGGCAGGCTCGGGGTGAACACTGAAGCTTTCTTT
CASRGRLGVNTEAFF
>TRBD1|few|TRBJ2-1|TRBV2
TGTGCCAGCAGTGCACAGGGGAGTGGCAATGAGCAGTTCTTC
CASSAQGSGNEQFF
>-|few|TRBJ1-1|TRBV10-3
TGTGCCATCAGTGACCCCGGGGGCGCTAGGGACACTGAAGCTTTCTTT
CAISDPGGARDTEAFF
>TRBD1|-|TRBJ2-3|TRBV19
TGTGCCAGTAGACTTACAGGGGACGGGACGCAGTATTTT
CASRLTGDGTQYF
>-|many|TRBJ2-7|TRBV12-3/TRBV12-4
TGTGCCAGCAGTCTCTCTGGGGGTAGGGCCTACGAGCAGTACTTC
CASSLSGGRAYEQYF
>-|-|TRBJ2-4|TRBV20-1
TGCAGTGCTAGAGAAGGGGGCCTAGCGGCAAACATTCAGTACTTC
CSAREGGLAANIQYF
>-|many|TRBJ1-3|TRBV7-8
TGTGCCAGCAGCTTAGGAACTACTGGAAACACCATATATTTT
CASSLGTTGNTIYF
>-|once|TRBJ2-3|TRBV3-1
TGTGCCAGCAGCCAATCTATGACAGATACGCAGTATTTT
CASSQSMTDTQYF
>TRBD2|-|TRBJ2-1|TRBV28
TGTGCCAGCCTACTAGCGGGAGGGAATGAGCAGTTCTTC
CASLLAGGNEQFF
>-|few|TRBJ2-7|TRBV2
TGTGCCAGCACTGGGACGCTAAGGGGCGAGCAGTACTTC
CASTGTLRGEQYF
>TRBD2|-|TRBJ2-1|TRBV11-2
TGTGCCAGCAGACGACTAGCGGGAGGGCCTGGTAATGAGCAGTTCTTC
CASRRLAGGPGNEQFF
>TRBD1|few|TRBJ2-1|TRBV18
TGTGCCAGCTCCCCGACAGGGGGCCGGTCCTACAATGAGCAGTTCTTC
CASSPTGGRSYNEQFF
>-|-|TRBJ2-2|TRBV11-2
TGTGCCAGCAGCTTGAACGACTGGGGAGGCGGTTCCGGGGAGCTGTTTTTT
CASSLNDWGGGSGELFF
>TRBD1|few|TRBJ2-7|TRBV10-2
TGCGCCAGCGAGACAGGGGTCGAGCAGTACTTC
CASETGVEQYF
>TRBD2|few|TRBJ2-7|TRBV28
TGTGCCAGCAGAAGACTACCGGGACTAGCGGGAGCGGGGGAGCAGTACTTC
CASRRLPGLAGAGEQYF
>TRBD2|-|TRBJ2-1|TRBV12-3/TRBV12-4
TGTGCCAGCAGCCGCGGACTAGCGGGCCGTATATCCTACAATGAGCAGTTCTTC
CASSRGLAGRISYNEQFF
>-|-|TRBJ2-1|TRBV7-6
TGTGCCAGCAGCCGGGGGACTGGCGATTACAATGAGCAGTTCTTC
CASSRGTGDYNEQFF
>-|-|TRBJ2-1|TRBV9
TGTGCCAGCAGCGTAGGCAGTAACAATGAGCAGTTCTTC
CASSVGSNNEQFF
>-|few|TRBJ1-2|TRBV3-1
TGTGCCAGCAGCCAAGAAGGGACAAGAGGCTACACCTTC
CASSQEGTRGYTF
>-|few|TRBJ1-3|TRBV15
TGTGCCACCAGCAGGGAGCGGAGGGTTTTGAGAAACACCATATATTTT
CATSRERRVLRNTIYF
>-|few|TRBJ2-5|TRBV5-1
TGCGCCAGCAGCTTGGCCAGCGGCCTAATGGGGGAGACCCAGTACTTC
CASSLASGLMGETQYF
>-|-|TRBJ1-2|TRBV12-3/TRBV12-4
TGTGCCAGCAGTTTGTCGACCCCGGGCCGCTATGGCTACACCTTC
CASSLSTPGRYGYTF
>TRBD2|few|TRBJ2-3|TRBV10-2
TGCGCCAGCAGTGAGTGGACTAGCCGTCATACGCAGTATTTT
CASSEWTSRHTQYF
>TRBD2|-|TRBJ2-4|TRBV20-1
TGCAGTTCAGGACTAGCGAAGGGTAGCAAAAACATTCAGTACTTC
CSSGLAKGSKNIQYF
>-|-|TRBJ1-2|TRBV5-1
TGCGCCAGCAGCCAACAGAGCTATGGCTACACCTTC
CASSQQSYGYTF
>TRBD2|-|TRBJ2-3|TRBV18
TGTGCCAGCTCACCACTAGCGGGGGCCCTCACAGATACGCAGTATTTT
CASSPLAGALTDTQYF
>-|-|TRBJ2-3|TRBV14
TGTGCCAGCAGCCGAGCGCCGGGGTTGGCGCAGTATTTT
CASSRAPGLAQYF
>-|few|TRBJ2-3|TRBV11-2
TGTGCCAGCAGCTTAGCCCTAGCACAGGATACGCAGTATTTT
CASSLALAQDTQYF
>TRBD2|-|TRBJ2-1|TRBV14
TGTGCCAGCAGCACCTGGACTAGCGCCTACAATGAGCAGTTCTTC
CASSTWTSAYNEQFF
>TRBD1|-|TRBJ2-3|TRBV18
TGTGCCAGCTCACCTCTGGACAGGGGGTTGGCAGATACGCAGTATTTT
CASSPLDRGLADTQYF
>-|few|TRBJ2-7|TRBV20-1
TGCAGTGCTACTGGCCCCAACTCCTACGAGCAGTACTTC
CSATGPNSYEQYF
>TRBD2|few|TRBJ2-5|TRBV6-1
TGTGCCAGCAGTGAAGCGGGAGGGGTCCGGACCCAGTACTTC
CASSEAGGVRTQYF
>TRBD1|-|TRBJ2-5|TRBV5-5
TGTGCCAGCAGCTGGGGACAGGGGATACAAGAGACCCAGTACTTC
CASSWGQGIQETQYF
>TRBD2|-|TRBJ2-1|TRBV20-1
TGCAGTGCTACATCAGCGGGGCCAACCAGTAATGAGCAGTTCTTC
CSATSAGPTSNEQFF
>-|many|TRBJ1-1|TRBV6-5
TGTGCCAGCAGTTACATCCCGATGGCCTCTCGGGTGACTGAAGCTTTCTTT
CASSYIPMASRVTEAFF
>-|few|TRBJ1-1|TRBV7-2
TGTGCCAGCAGCTCCCACAGGGAGACTGAAGCTTTCTTT
CASSSHRETEAFF
>-|-|TRBJ1-5|TRBV6-5
TGTGCCAGCAGTTACCAGGGAGGAGGTCAGCCCCAGCATTTT
CASSYQGGGQPQHF
>-|-|TRBJ2-1|TRBV5-6
TGTGCCAGCAGCTTGCGAATGGGCTACAATGAGCAGTTCTTC
CASSLRMGYNEQFF
>TRBD1|-|TRBJ1-2|TRBV12-3/TRBV12-4
TGTGCCAGCAGCACGACAGGGTATGGCTACACCTTC
CASSTTGYGYTF
>TRBD1|-|TRBJ2-3|TRBV27
TGTGCCAGCTCACTTAGCTGGAGACAGGGGTTGCCAGATACGCAGTATTTT
CASSLSWRQGLPDTQYF
>TRBD1|-|TRBJ1-2|TRBV4-2
TGTGCCAGCAGCCAAGATGCGACAGGGAACTATGGCTACACCTTC
CASSQDATGNYGYTF